The 10 T cell receptor beta chains listed next were all sequenced from one sample in a study of blood T cell repertoires in COVID-19. Produced via immunoSEQ multiplex PCR; TCRdb's table is partial and in-frame only. This table holds approximately 230,000 clones, 80% to 90% found once. Sample: peripheral blood. All receptors derive from a man aged 25 to 45 who had recovered from COVID-19.

In its sample, this clone was seen once. This sequence joins TRBV30 and TRBJ2-7; 13 bases line up with TRBD2. V lost 5 bases to trimming and J lost 0 bases; unmatched junction nucleotides: 7. Germline CDR1 GTSNPN, CDR2 SVGIG (reference sequence). The CDR3 is 16 amino acids. The CDR3 spells CAWGLAGARSSYEQYF. CDR3 coding DNA: TGTGCCTGGGGACTAGCGGGGGCTCGTAGCTCCTACGAGCAGTACTTC.

The chain couples TRBV18 to TRBJ1-6; 8 bases match TRBD1. The CDR3 loop spans 18 amino acids. V dropped 4 bases and J dropped 0; count of bases not matched to a gene: 8. The V gene's germline CDR1 is KGHSH and CDR2 LQKENI. The CDR3 reads CASSQRQGLSSYNSPLHF. The CDR3 DNA follows: TGTGCCAGCTCACAAAGACAGGGGTTAAGCTCCTATAATTCACCCCTCCACTTT.

The chain employs TRBV7-9 and TRBJ2-7; 7 bases agree with TRBD1. CDR3 size: 15 residues. CDR1 is SEHNR, CDR2 FQNEAQ, per germline (reference sequence). The trim removed 4 bases at V and 4 bases at J, leaving 10 bases unmatched. The CDR3 nucleotides are TGTGCCAGCAGCTCAGACAGGGCCAGAGGATACGAGCAGTACTTC. Residues: CASSSDRARGYEQYF.

The chain employs TRBV10-3 and TRBJ2-2; maybe TRBD1 (6 bases). The germline CDR1 and CDR2 sequences are ENHRY and SYGVKD. The CDR3 consists of 14 residues. The V end was cut by 8 bases, the J end by 0 bases, with 10 bases between. CDR3 in amino acids: CAILDRSNTGELFF. Written as DNA, the CDR3 is TGTGCCATCTTGGACAGATCGAACACCGGGGAGCTGTTTTTT.

This clone was picked up a small number of times. The chain joins TRBV4-2 to TRBJ2-1; 9 bases align to TRBD1. With V trimmed by 4 bases and J by 9 bases, 10 bases remained unmatched. CDR3 length: 15 residues. Germline-derived CDR1 and CDR2 are LGHNA and YNFKEQ. The CDR3 protein is CASSPRDRDDLEQFF. For the CDR3, the DNA is TGTGCCAGCAGCCCCCGGGACAGGGATGATCTTGAGCAGTTCTTC.

V usage is TRBV10-1 and J usage is TRBJ1-4, with D unresolved. The CDR3 spans 14 residues. Between the trimmed V and J ends, which lost 6 bases and 8 bases, there was a span of 16 bases. The germline gives CDR1 WNHNN, CDR2 SYGVQD (reference sequence). The CDR3 sequence is CASRVEGRQEKLFF. CDR3 coding DNA: TGCGCCAGCAGAGTGGAGGGTAGGCAAGAAAAACTGTTTTTT.

The count of this clone is one. The chain combines TRBV6-5 with TRBJ2-7; 11 nucleotides agree with TRBD2. CDR1 is MNHEY and CDR2 is SVGAGI in the germline V gene. The CDR3 loop spans 15 amino acids. J was trimmed by 1 base and V by 6 bases; bases with no gene match: 5. This CDR3 is CASRPGTSGSYEQYF. The CDR3 DNA reads as TGTGCCAGCAGGCCGGGGACTAGCGGTTCCTACGAGCAGTACTTC.

The CDR3 DNA is TGTGCCAGCAGCGCGGGGGGGGGACCGTACGAGCAGTACTTC. Encoded protein: CASSAGGGPYEQYF. The V and J genes are TRBV6-6 and TRBJ2-7; 9 positions agree with TRBD2. The CDR3 is 14 amino acids. CDR1 and CDR2 from the germline V gene are MNHNY and SVGAGI (reference sequence). V trimming: 6 bases; J trimming: 4 bases; junction bases outside the gene matches: 7.

The chain combines TRBV11-2 with TRBJ1-1, with 8 bases lining up with TRBD1. In germline, CDR1 is SGHAT, CDR2 FQNNGV. V lost 0 bases and J lost 4; bases outside the gene matches: 13. This CDR3 comprises 18 residues. CDR3 amino acids: CASSLETRQGAPGTEAFF. For the CDR3, the DNA is TGTGCCAGCAGCTTAGAAACGAGGCAGGGGGCGCCGGGCACTGAAGCTTTCTTT.

CDR3 protein: CASSQAMGSGGYTIYF. CDR3 sequence (DNA): TGCGCCAGCAGCCAAGCCATGGGGTCGGGAGGTTACACCATATATTTT. The chain combines TRBV4-1 with TRBJ1-3; D gene ambiguous. The CDR3 consists of 16 residues. CDR1 and CDR2 from the germline V gene are MGHRA and YSYEKL. Deletions cut 1 base from V and 8 bases from J, with 18 bases between.